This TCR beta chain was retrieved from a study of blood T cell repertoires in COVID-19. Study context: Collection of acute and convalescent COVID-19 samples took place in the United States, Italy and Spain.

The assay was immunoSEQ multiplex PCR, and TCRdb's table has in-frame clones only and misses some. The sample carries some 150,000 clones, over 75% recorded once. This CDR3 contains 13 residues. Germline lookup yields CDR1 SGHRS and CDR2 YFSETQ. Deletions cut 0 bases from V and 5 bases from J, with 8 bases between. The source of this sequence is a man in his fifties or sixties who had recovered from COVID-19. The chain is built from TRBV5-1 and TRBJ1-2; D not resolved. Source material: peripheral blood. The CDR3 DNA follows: TGCGCCAGCAGCTTGGACAGTACTTATGGCTACACCTTC. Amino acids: CASSLDSTYGYTF.